The rows below give T cell receptor beta chains drawn from one sample of a study of T cell responses to AZD1222 COVID-19 vaccine. Assay: immunoSEQ multiplex PCR; the TCRdb copy retains only in-frame clones and omits some. Of 130,000 to 150,000 clones listed, about nine tenths are singletons. This specimen consisted of peripheral blood, obtained on day 0 of AZD1222 vaccination. The receptors stem from an adult in good health. CDR3s include the opening cysteine and the closing phenylalanine or tryptophan. Fields, in order: D gene, J gene, V gene, clone size, CDR3 DNA, CDR3 protein. A D gene is named only where the DNA matches it firmly. Where a row states a size, it is once, few, many or the class of an expanded clone; other rows omit it.

D gene: TRBD1
J gene: TRBJ2-7
V gene: TRBV6-5
clone size: NA
CDR3 DNA: TGTGCCAGCAGTCGCCAGGGGGCGTCCTACGAGCAGTACTTC
CDR3 protein: CASSRQGASYEQYF

D gene: NA
J gene: TRBJ2-5
V gene: TRBV6-2/TRBV6-3
clone size: once
CDR3 DNA: TGTGCCAGCAGTTACGCGACTGTACGGAAGACCCAGTACTTC
CDR3 protein: CASSYATVRKTQYF

D gene: NA
J gene: TRBJ2-7
V gene: TRBV6-5
clone size: NA
CDR3 DNA: TGTGCCAGCAGCCACACTGCCTACGAGCAGTACTTC
CDR3 protein: CASSHTAYEQYF

D gene: NA
J gene: TRBJ2-7
V gene: TRBV11-3
clone size: NA
CDR3 DNA: TGTGCCAGCAGCCCACCGGGGCAGGGGAGCGAGCAGTACTTC
CDR3 protein: CASSPPGQGSEQYF

D gene: NA
J gene: TRBJ2-1
V gene: TRBV19
clone size: NA
CDR3 DNA: TGTGCCAGTAGTCGGGGGTCTTACAATGAGCAGTTCTTC
CDR3 protein: CASSRGSYNEQFF

D gene: NA
J gene: TRBJ2-1
V gene: TRBV5-1
clone size: NA
CDR3 DNA: TGCGCCAGCAGCCTATTGACTAGTAACAATGAGCAGTTCTTC
CDR3 protein: CASSLLTSNNEQFF

D gene: TRBD2
J gene: TRBJ2-1
V gene: TRBV6-2/TRBV6-3
clone size: NA
CDR3 DNA: TGTGCCAGCAGTCAACTAGCGGGAAAGGAGCAGTTCTTC
CDR3 protein: CASSQLAGKEQFF

D gene: TRBD1
J gene: TRBJ2-1
V gene: TRBV11-3
clone size: NA
CDR3 DNA: TGTGCCAGCAGCTTAGAGGTAACAGGGGGCAATGAGCAGTTCTTC
CDR3 protein: CASSLEVTGGNEQFF

D gene: TRBD2
J gene: TRBJ2-1
V gene: TRBV28
clone size: NA
CDR3 DNA: TGTGCCAGCAGGCTAGCGGGAGGGCCCTACAATGAGCAGTTCTTC
CDR3 protein: CASRLAGGPYNEQFF

D gene: TRBD2
J gene: TRBJ2-1
V gene: TRBV19
clone size: NA
CDR3 DNA: TGTGCCAGTAGTATCCCACGGGTATCCAGCGGGAACAATGAGCAGTTCTTC
CDR3 protein: CASSIPRVSSGNNEQFF

D gene: NA
J gene: TRBJ1-2
V gene: TRBV27
clone size: NA
CDR3 DNA: TGTGCCAGCAGCTCCGACGGGAACTATGGCTACACCTTC
CDR3 protein: CASSSDGNYGYTF

D gene: NA
J gene: TRBJ1-1
V gene: TRBV19
clone size: NA
CDR3 DNA: TGTGCCAGTAGCCTCAAGGGCTGGACTGAAGCTTTCTTT
CDR3 protein: CASSLKGWTEAFF

D gene: TRBD1
J gene: TRBJ1-5
V gene: TRBV19
clone size: once
CDR3 DNA: TGTGCCAGCCTCGGACAGGTGAATCAGCCCCAGCATTTT
CDR3 protein: CASLGQVNQPQHF

D gene: NA
J gene: TRBJ1-2
V gene: TRBV5-4
clone size: NA
CDR3 DNA: TGTGCCAGCAGCTTGATTGGGGCGTCGGTTGGCTACACCTTC
CDR3 protein: CASSLIGASVGYTF

D gene: TRBD2
J gene: TRBJ2-1
V gene: TRBV5-4
clone size: NA
CDR3 DNA: TGTGCCAGCAGCTCCGTCCCCCTAGCGGGAGTTGCTGAGCAGTTCTTC
CDR3 protein: CASSSVPLAGVAEQFF

D gene: TRBD1
J gene: TRBJ2-7
V gene: TRBV5-6
clone size: NA
CDR3 DNA: TGTGCCAGCAGCACGTTTCCGGGACAGGGCTACGAGCAGTACTTC
CDR3 protein: CASSTFPGQGYEQYF

D gene: NA
J gene: TRBJ1-1
V gene: TRBV27
clone size: NA
CDR3 DNA: TGTGCCAGCAGCCCTACAGAGAACACTGAAGCTTTCTTT
CDR3 protein: CASSPTENTEAFF

D gene: NA
J gene: TRBJ2-2
V gene: TRBV24-1
clone size: NA
CDR3 DNA: TGTGCCACCAGGCAAACTAAAACCGGGGAGCTGTTTTTT
CDR3 protein: CATRQTKTGELFF

D gene: NA
J gene: TRBJ2-4
V gene: TRBV27
clone size: NA
CDR3 DNA: TGTGCTACAAACATTCAGTACTTC
CDR3 protein: CATNIQYF

D gene: TRBD1
J gene: TRBJ2-7
V gene: TRBV11-2
clone size: once
CDR3 DNA: TGTGCCAGCAGCTACGGGACAGGCCGGGCCTACGAGCAGTACTTC
CDR3 protein: CASSYGTGRAYEQYF

D gene: NA
J gene: TRBJ2-2
V gene: TRBV28
clone size: NA
CDR3 DNA: TGTGCCAGCAGTTTAGGTCGACCAGGGACCGGGGAGCTGTTTTTT
CDR3 protein: CASSLGRPGTGELFF

D gene: NA
J gene: TRBJ1-5
V gene: TRBV6-5
clone size: NA
CDR3 DNA: TGTGCCAGCGCGACGGAGGTGCATAGCAATCAGCCCCAGCATTTT
CDR3 protein: CASATEVHSNQPQHF

D gene: TRBD1
J gene: TRBJ2-2
V gene: TRBV28
clone size: few
CDR3 DNA: TGTGCCAGCAGTTTTGGGACAGGGATTACCGGGGAGCTGTTTTTT
CDR3 protein: CASSFGTGITGELFF

D gene: NA
J gene: TRBJ1-2
V gene: TRBV3-1/TRBV3-2
clone size: NA
CDR3 DNA: TGTGCCAGCAGCCAAGATAGGGGGATCTCTAAGGGCTACACCTTC
CDR3 protein: CASSQDRGISKGYTF

D gene: NA
J gene: TRBJ1-1
V gene: TRBV6-5
clone size: few
CDR3 DNA: TGTGCCAGCAGTTACAGCTTGAACACTGAAGCTTTCTTT
CDR3 protein: CASSYSLNTEAFF

D gene: NA
J gene: TRBJ1-1
V gene: TRBV21-1
clone size: NA
CDR3 DNA: TGTGCCAGCAGCAAGAAACGACTAGGGACTGAAGCTTTCTTT
CDR3 protein: CASSKKRLGTEAFF

D gene: TRBD2
J gene: TRBJ2-7
V gene: TRBV14
clone size: NA
CDR3 DNA: TGTGCCAGCAGCCAAGAACGGTTTGGGACTAGCGACTCCTACGAGCAGTACTTC
CDR3 protein: CASSQERFGTSDSYEQYF

D gene: NA
J gene: TRBJ1-5
V gene: TRBV5-8
clone size: NA
CDR3 DNA: TGTGCCAGCAGCTTGGGTCAGCTCAATCAGCCCCAGCATTTT
CDR3 protein: CASSLGQLNQPQHF

D gene: TRBD2
J gene: TRBJ2-3
V gene: TRBV7-2
clone size: NA
CDR3 DNA: TGTGCCAGCAGCTCGCCGTGGGAGGGCCGCACAGATACGCAGTATTTT
CDR3 protein: CASSSPWEGRTDTQYF

D gene: NA
J gene: TRBJ1-5
V gene: TRBV10-3
clone size: NA
CDR3 DNA: TGTGCCCCACCCCTTCATGAGGGGGGAATGTGGGGGTTGGGTCAGCCCCAGCATTTT
CDR3 protein: CAPPLHEGGMWGLGQPQHF

D gene: NA
J gene: TRBJ1-6
V gene: TRBV28
clone size: NA
CDR3 DNA: TGTGCCAGCGAGCCGCTCTATAATTCACCCCTCCACTTT
CDR3 protein: CASEPLYNSPLHF

D gene: TRBD1
J gene: TRBJ1-2
V gene: TRBV6-2/TRBV6-3
clone size: NA
CDR3 DNA: TGTGCCAGCAGCCCCTGGGACAGAGATTATGGCTACACCTTC
CDR3 protein: CASSPWDRDYGYTF

D gene: TRBD1
J gene: TRBJ1-2
V gene: TRBV6-1
clone size: NA
CDR3 DNA: TGTGCCAGCAGTGACCACTTAAACAGGGGTGGCTACACCTTC
CDR3 protein: CASSDHLNRGGYTF

D gene: NA
J gene: TRBJ2-2
V gene: TRBV7-9
clone size: NA
CDR3 DNA: TGTGCCAGCAAGGAGAAGTTGGTGGCCGGGGAGCTGTTTTTT
CDR3 protein: CASKEKLVAGELFF

D gene: NA
J gene: TRBJ2-3
V gene: TRBV6-5
clone size: NA
CDR3 DNA: TGTGCCAGTTCCCCCCAGGTAGCGGCAGATACGCAGTATTTT
CDR3 protein: CASSPQVAADTQYF

D gene: NA
J gene: TRBJ1-2
V gene: TRBV14
clone size: once
CDR3 DNA: TGTGCCAGCAGCCAAGTTTCAGGGGATGGCTACACCTTC
CDR3 protein: CASSQVSGDGYTF

D gene: NA
J gene: TRBJ2-5
V gene: TRBV7-9
clone size: NA
CDR3 DNA: TGTGCCAGCAGCTTAGGGCTGGGGGAGACCCAGTACTTC
CDR3 protein: CASSLGLGETQYF

D gene: TRBD1
J gene: TRBJ1-1
V gene: TRBV18
clone size: few
CDR3 DNA: TGTGCCAGCTCAAATCCGGGACAGGCAAACACTGAAGCTTTCTTT
CDR3 protein: CASSNPGQANTEAFF

D gene: TRBD2
J gene: TRBJ2-2
V gene: TRBV19
clone size: NA
CDR3 DNA: TGTGCCATGTCGCCGGGACTAAACACCGGGGAGCTGTTTTTT
CDR3 protein: CAMSPGLNTGELFF

D gene: NA
J gene: TRBJ1-4
V gene: TRBV27
clone size: NA
CDR3 DNA: TGTGCCAGCAGTTCCAGGGACCGCACTAATGAAAAACTGTTTTTT
CDR3 protein: CASSSRDRTNEKLFF

D gene: NA
J gene: TRBJ1-5
V gene: TRBV19
clone size: once
CDR3 DNA: TGTGCCAGTAGGGCTTCGACTATTGATGCTCAGCCCCAGCATTTT
CDR3 protein: CASRASTIDAQPQHF

D gene: NA
J gene: TRBJ2-6
V gene: TRBV5-1
clone size: NA
CDR3 DNA: TGCGCCAGCAGCCTGGAGGGGGCCATGAGGGCCAACGTCCTGACTTTC
CDR3 protein: CASSLEGAMRANVLTF

D gene: NA
J gene: TRBJ1-2
V gene: TRBV9
clone size: NA
CDR3 DNA: TGTGCCAGCAGCGTACGAGCCGGGGCTGGCTACACCTTC
CDR3 protein: CASSVRAGAGYTF

D gene: TRBD1
J gene: TRBJ1-2
V gene: TRBV19
clone size: NA
CDR3 DNA: TGTGCCAGTAGTGCTCCGGGACAGGGTTTCTACGGCTACACCTTC
CDR3 protein: CASSAPGQGFYGYTF

D gene: TRBD2
J gene: TRBJ2-1
V gene: TRBV3-1/TRBV3-2
clone size: NA
CDR3 DNA: TGTGCCAGCAGCCCAACTAGCGGGAGGAAGGTAAATGAGCAGTTCTTC
CDR3 protein: CASSPTSGRKVNEQFF

D gene: TRBD2
J gene: TRBJ2-1
V gene: TRBV28
clone size: NA
CDR3 DNA: TGTGCCAGCAGTTTAACTAGCGGGAGCTCCTACAATGAGCAGTTCTTC
CDR3 protein: CASSLTSGSSYNEQFF

D gene: TRBD2
J gene: TRBJ2-1
V gene: TRBV5-1
clone size: NA
CDR3 DNA: TGCGCCAGCAGCTTGGACGGGAGGGCATCATACAATGAGCAGTTCTTC
CDR3 protein: CASSLDGRASYNEQFF

D gene: NA
J gene: TRBJ2-7
V gene: TRBV3-1/TRBV3-2
clone size: NA
CDR3 DNA: TGTGCCAGCAGCCACTCGCCAGGGTGGGAGCAGTACTTC
CDR3 protein: CASSHSPGWEQYF

D gene: NA
J gene: TRBJ2-2
V gene: TRBV9
clone size: NA
CDR3 DNA: TGTGCCAGCAGCGTAGGAGCAGGGGGGCTCACCGGGGAGCTGTTTTTT
CDR3 protein: CASSVGAGGLTGELFF

D gene: NA
J gene: TRBJ2-5
V gene: TRBV19
clone size: few
CDR3 DNA: TGTGCCAGTAGTATAGGATTGAACCAAGAGACCCAGTACTTC
CDR3 protein: CASSIGLNQETQYF

D gene: TRBD2
J gene: TRBJ2-3
V gene: TRBV24-1
clone size: NA
CDR3 DNA: TGTGCCACCAGTGACCCGGGCCTAGCGGGAGGGGTTACGCAGTATTTT
CDR3 protein: CATSDPGLAGGVTQYF